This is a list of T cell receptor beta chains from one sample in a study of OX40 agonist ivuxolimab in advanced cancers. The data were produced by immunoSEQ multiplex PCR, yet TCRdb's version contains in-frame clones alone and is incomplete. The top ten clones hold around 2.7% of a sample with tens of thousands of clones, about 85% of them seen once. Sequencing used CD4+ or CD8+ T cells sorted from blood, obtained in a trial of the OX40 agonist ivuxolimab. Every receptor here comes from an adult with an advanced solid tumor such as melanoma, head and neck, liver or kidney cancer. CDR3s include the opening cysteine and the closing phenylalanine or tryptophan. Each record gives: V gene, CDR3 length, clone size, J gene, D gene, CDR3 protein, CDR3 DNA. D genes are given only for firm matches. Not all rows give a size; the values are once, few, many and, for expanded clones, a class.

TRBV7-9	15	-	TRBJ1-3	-	CASSLLGQGGNTIYF	TGTGCCAGCAGCTTACTGGGCCAGGGTGGAAACACCATATATTTT
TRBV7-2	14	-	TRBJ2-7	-	CASSPGGSRYEQYF	TGTGCCAGCAGCCCGGGTGGGTCCCGCTACGAGCAGTACTTC
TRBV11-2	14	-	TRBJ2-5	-	CASSLSWAQETQYF	TGTGCCAGCAGCCTCTCGTGGGCGCAAGAGACCCAGTACTTC
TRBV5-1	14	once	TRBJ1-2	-	CASGEGTYNYGYTF	TGCGCCAGCGGAGAGGGGACCTATAACTATGGCTACACCTTC
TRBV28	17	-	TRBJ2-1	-	CASSSAGRRSSYNEQFF	TGTGCCAGCAGTTCTGCGGGACGGAGGAGCTCCTACAATGAGCAGTTCTTC
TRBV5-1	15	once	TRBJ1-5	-	CASSLGGMGNQPQHF	TGCGCCAGCAGCTTGGGGGGCATGGGCAATCAGCCCCAGCATTTT
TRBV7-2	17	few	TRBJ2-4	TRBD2	CASSFLSSGGRENIQYF	TGTGCCAGCAGCTTCCTTTCTAGCGGGGGGCGCGAAAACATTCAGTACTTC
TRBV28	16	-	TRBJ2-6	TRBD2	CASSGGSSRRANVLTF	TGTGCCAGCAGTGGCGGGAGCTCGCGAAGGGCCAACGTCCTGACTTTC
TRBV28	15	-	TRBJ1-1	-	CASRGGGRVNTEAFF	TGTGCCAGCAGGGGGGGAGGGAGGGTAAACACTGAAGCTTTCTTT
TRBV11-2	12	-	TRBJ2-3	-	CASSLKGDTQYF	TGTGCCAGCAGCTTAAAGGGAGATACGCAGTATTTT
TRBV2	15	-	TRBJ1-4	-	CASSEGGSPNEKLFF	TGTGCCAGCAGTGAAGGGGGATCGCCCAATGAAAAACTGTTTTTT
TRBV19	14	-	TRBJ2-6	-	CASTGHKGANVLTF	TGTGCCAGTACCGGACATAAAGGGGCCAACGTCCTGACTTTC
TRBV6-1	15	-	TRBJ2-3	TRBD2	CASSLLAGAIDTQYF	TGTGCCAGCAGTCTACTAGCGGGAGCAATAGATACGCAGTATTTT
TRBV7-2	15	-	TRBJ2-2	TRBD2	CASSQTSGLTGELFF	TGTGCCAGCAGCCAGACTAGCGGTCTCACCGGGGAGCTGTTTTTT
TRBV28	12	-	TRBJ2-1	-	CATQSSYNEQFF	TGTGCCACTCAGTCCTCCTACAATGAGCAGTTCTTC
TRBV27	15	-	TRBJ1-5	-	CASSLSHKGNQPQHF	TGTGCCAGCAGTTTATCCCACAAGGGCAATCAGCCCCAGCATTTT
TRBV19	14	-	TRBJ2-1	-	CASRDWGGPLQQFF	TGTGCCAGTAGAGACTGGGGCGGGCCGCTTCAGCAGTTCTTC
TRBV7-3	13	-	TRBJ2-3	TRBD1	CASSLDREDTQYF	TGTGCCAGCAGCTTGGACAGGGAAGATACGCAGTATTTT
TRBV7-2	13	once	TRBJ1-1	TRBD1	CASNGQGNTEAFF	TGTGCCAGCAACGGACAGGGGAACACTGAAGCTTTCTTT
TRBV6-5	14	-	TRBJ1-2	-	CASSPPTIPYGYTF	TGTGCCAGCAGTCCCCCGACTATTCCCTATGGCTACACCTTC
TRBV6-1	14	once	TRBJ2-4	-	CASSEEPRKNIQYF	TGTGCCAGCAGTGAAGAGCCTAGGAAAAACATTCAGTACTTC
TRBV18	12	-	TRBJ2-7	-	CASSPTRDEQYF	TGTGCCAGCTCTCCAACACGGGACGAGCAGTACTTC
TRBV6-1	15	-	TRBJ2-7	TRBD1	CASSLTGTGRNEQYF	TGTGCCAGCAGTCTAACCGGGACAGGGCGCAACGAGCAGTACTTC
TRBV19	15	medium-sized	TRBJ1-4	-	CASSMGQGINEKLFF	TGTGCCAGTAGTATGGGCCAGGGAATCAATGAAAAACTGTTTTTT
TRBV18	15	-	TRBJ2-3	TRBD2	CASSPGLAGTDTQYF	TGTGCCAGCTCACCAGGGCTAGCGGGCACAGATACGCAGTATTTT
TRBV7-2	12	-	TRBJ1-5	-	CASSWDDQPQHF	TGTGCCAGCAGCTGGGACGATCAGCCCCAGCATTTT
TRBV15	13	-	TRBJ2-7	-	CATSRGQIDEQYF	TGTGCCACCAGCAGAGGACAGATCGACGAGCAGTACTTC
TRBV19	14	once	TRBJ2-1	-	CASSIGRVYNEQFF	TGTGCCAGTAGTATAGGAAGGGTCTACAATGAGCAGTTCTTC
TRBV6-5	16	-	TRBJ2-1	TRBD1	CASSFASGTGVGEQFF	TGTGCCAGCAGTTTCGCTTCCGGGACAGGGGTGGGTGAGCAGTTCTTC
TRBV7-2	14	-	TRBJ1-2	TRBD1	CASRSGTAIHGYTF	TGTGCCAGCAGGAGCGGGACAGCTATTCATGGCTACACCTTC
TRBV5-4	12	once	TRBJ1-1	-	CASSFRSTEAFF	TGTGCCAGCAGCTTTCGGTCCACTGAAGCTTTCTTT
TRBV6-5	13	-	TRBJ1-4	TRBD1	CASSKDRVKELFF	TGTGCCAGCAGTAAAGACAGGGTGAAAGAACTGTTTTTT
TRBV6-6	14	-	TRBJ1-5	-	CASSWGRSNQPQHF	TGTGCCAGCAGCTGGGGACGGAGCAATCAGCCCCAGCATTTT
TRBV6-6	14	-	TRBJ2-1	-	CASSQPPSYHEQFF	TGTGCCAGCAGTCAGCCCCCTAGCTACCATGAGCAGTTCTTC
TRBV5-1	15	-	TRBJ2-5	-	CASSLQGKIKETQYF	TGCGCCAGCAGCTTGCAGGGGAAGATAAAAGAGACCCAGTACTTC
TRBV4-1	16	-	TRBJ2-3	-	CASSQEWGSKPDTQYF	TGCGCCAGCAGCCAAGAATGGGGGAGTAAGCCAGATACGCAGTATTTT
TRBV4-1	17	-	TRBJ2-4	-	CASSQEGTVLAKNIQYF	TGCGCCAGCAGCCAAGAAGGCACAGTTCTAGCCAAAAACATTCAGTACTTC
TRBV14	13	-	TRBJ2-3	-	CASSQDLADRQYF	TGTGCCAGCAGCCAAGATCTGGCAGACCGGCAGTATTTT
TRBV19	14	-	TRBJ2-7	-	CASSIAEGFYEQYF	TGTGCCAGTAGTATAGCCGAGGGGTTCTACGAGCAGTACTTC
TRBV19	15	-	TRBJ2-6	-	CASSGSGTGANVLTF	TGTGCCAGTAGTGGATCAGGTACAGGGGCCAACGTCCTGACTTTC
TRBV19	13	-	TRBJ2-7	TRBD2	CASSNGGAPEQYF	TGTGCCAGTAGTAACGGGGGGGCCCCCGAGCAGTACTTC
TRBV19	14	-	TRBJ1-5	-	CASSMGTIGQPQHF	TGTGCCAGTAGTATGGGGACAATCGGGCAGCCCCAGCATTTT
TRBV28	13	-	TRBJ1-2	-	CASSSGRVSGYTF	TGTGCCAGCAGCTCAGGGAGGGTATCTGGCTACACCTTC
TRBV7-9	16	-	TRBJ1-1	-	CASSPKPGSGNTEAFF	TGTGCCAGCAGCCCCAAACCGGGCTCGGGGAACACTGAAGCTTTCTTT
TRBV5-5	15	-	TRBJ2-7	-	CASSLSTGGRYEQYF	TGTGCCAGCAGCTTGTCAACAGGAGGTCGGTACGAGCAGTACTTC
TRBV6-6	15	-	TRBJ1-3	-	CASTRGLSSGNTIYF	TGTGCCAGCACCAGGGGCCTTAGCTCTGGAAACACCATATATTTT
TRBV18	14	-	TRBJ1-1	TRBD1	CASSPGTGRAEAFF	TGTGCCAGCTCACCAGGGACAGGGAGGGCTGAAGCTTTCTTT